The 11 T cell receptor beta chains below were found in one sample sequenced in a study of shared clonotypes between healthy human individuals. Some clones are missing from TCRdb's copy, which holds only in-frame ones; the method was immunoSEQ multiplex PCR. The profile shows about 1.4 million clones, around 95% of them singletons. Material for sequencing was naive CD4+ T cells sorted from blood. The subset denotes: CD45RA+ positively selected. Receptor source: a young man in good health.

Only one count was recorded for this clone. The chain uses TRBV10-2 and TRBJ2-4; D is possibly TRBD2 (5 bases). V dropped 4 bases and J dropped 1 base, with 17 bases sitting between them. The CDR3 has 17 residues. Germline CDR1 WSHSY, CDR2 SAAADI. The CDR3 region has the DNA TGCGCCAGCAGTGCTGCTAGCATTGGTATCGCCAAAAACATTCAGTACTTC. Protein sequence: CASSAASIGIAKNIQYF.

The chain recombines TRBV9 with TRBJ1-1; D is unclear. Germline V lookup: CDR1 SGDLS, CDR2 YYNGEE. The CDR3 runs to 16 residues. V lost 0 bases, J lost 0 bases, and 12 bases lay in between. CDR3: CASSVATADMNTEAFF. Here the CDR3 DNA reads TGTGCCAGCAGCGTAGCTACGGCCGATATGAACACTGAAGCTTTCTTT.

The V gene is TRBV27, the J gene TRBJ2-5; D gene ambiguous. Germline CDR1 and CDR2: MNHEY and SMNVEV (reference sequence). The CDR3 length is 15 residues. Between the trimmed V and J ends, which lost 0 bases and 2 bases, there was a span of 10 bases. CDR3 loop: CASSLSISFQETQYF. The CDR3 coding sequence is TGTGCCAGCAGTTTATCGATTTCCTTTCAAGAGACCCAGTACTTC.

The chain joins TRBV28 to TRBJ1-1; the match to TRBD1 covers 7 bases. The CDR3 runs 14 residues. Germline-derived CDR1 and CDR2 are MDHEN and SYDVKM. The trim removed 7 bases at V and 7 bases at J, leaving 12 bases unmatched. The CDR3 is CASTKGQPRGEAFF. CDR3 in DNA: TGTGCCAGCACCAAGGGACAGCCGAGGGGTGAAGCTTTCTTT.

The chain has TRBV5-1 and TRBJ2-3; D is unresolved. The germline gives CDR1 SGHRS, CDR2 YFSETQ. Trimming stripped 5 bases from V and 2 bases from J, with 12 bases between. The CDR3 contains 14 residues. The CDR3 DNA reads as TGCGCCAGCAGAGGCCAGCTACTCACAGATACGCAGTATTTT. This gives the protein CASRGQLLTDTQYF.

The chain combines TRBV27 with TRBJ2-5; 10 bases align to TRBD2. Unmatched junction bases numbered 3, after V lost 6 bases and J lost 2 bases. This CDR3 is built from 14 residues. Germline assignment: CDR1 MNHEY and CDR2 SMNVEV (reference sequence). The CDR3 is CASRLAGLQETQYF. The CDR3 DNA follows: TGTGCCAGCAGACTAGCGGGGCTACAAGAGACCCAGTACTTC.

The V gene is TRBV2, the J gene TRBJ2-1; no firm D call. This CDR3 comprises 12 residues. CDR1 is SNHLY, CDR2 FYNNEI, per germline. With 8 bases removed from V and 4 bases from J, the gap between germline ends came to 9 bases. CDR3: CASARSYNEQFF. DNA of the CDR3: TGTGCCAGCGCGCGGTCTTACAATGAGCAGTTCTTC.

The chain carries TRBV5-6 and TRBJ2-3; 9 nucleotides agree with TRBD2. Trimming removed 0 bases from V and 1 base from J; junction bases left unmatched: 6. The CDR3 loop spans 17 amino acids. Germline lookup yields CDR1 SGHDT and CDR2 YYEEEE. CDR3 sequence reads: CASSLERGVGGTDTQYF. CDR3 nucleotide sequence: TGTGCCAGCAGCTTGGAGCGGGGGGTAGGGGGCACAGATACGCAGTATTTT.

For this clone: Other nucleotide sequences in the sample specify the same CDR3. This chain joins TRBV7-9 and TRBJ2-3; the match to TRBD2 covers 11 bases. The V segment lost 5 bases and the J segment 6 bases; nucleotides outside the gene matches: 4. CDR1 and CDR2 from the germline V gene are SEHNR and FQNEAQ (reference sequence). The CDR3 totals 14 residues. CDR3 in amino acids: CASSLRTSGDTQYF. CDR3 nucleotides: TGTGCCAGCAGCCTGAGGACTAGCGGGGATACGCAGTATTTT.

This chain uses TRBV7-2 with TRBJ2-7, with no clear D. The CDR3 extends over 14 amino acids. Germline V gives CDR1 SGHTA, CDR2 FQGNSA. V was cut by 3 bases and J by 3 bases, with 12 bases left in between. CDR3 DNA: TGTGCCAGCAGCTTTTCTCCGAACGGCTACGAGCAGTACTTC. As protein: CASSFSPNGYEQYF.

V and J are TRBV7-2 and TRBJ2-7; D ambiguous. Trimming shortened V by 2 bases and J by 0 bases, and 17 bases separated the two germline ends. This CDR3 has 17 amino acids. Germline V gene data show CDR1 as SGHTA and CDR2 as FQGNSA. In DNA form, the CDR3 reads TGTGCCAGCAGCTTACTTCCCCCCGCCAGGAGCTCCTACGAGCAGTACTTC. Its translation is CASSLLPPARSSYEQYF.